These T cell receptor beta chains were read from a single sample in a study of blood T cell repertoires in COVID-19. Libraries were prepared by immunoSEQ multiplex PCR; TCRdb keeps only in-frame clonotypes and omits some of them. The sample gives about 61,000 clones, approximately 84% of which show up once; about 14% is in the top ten. The sample consisted of peripheral blood. The receptors come from a human donor in a cohort sampled during active COVID-19. The CDR3 runs from the conserved cysteine through the conserved F or W. D genes are given only for firm matches. Clone size is not always given. Where it is, it says once, few, many or a class for expanded clones.

>.|TRBV6-5|TRBJ1-1|.
TGTGCCAGCAGTTACTCTCCAGGGCCTAACACTGAAGCTTTCTTT
CASSYSPGPNTEAFF
>TRBD1|TRBV6-5|TRBJ1-1|.
TGTGCCAGCAGTTTCCAGGGGGCTGAAGCTTTCTTT
CASSFQGAEAFF
>.|TRBV6-6|TRBJ2-1|.
TGTGCCAGCAGCCTCCACAGCCAGGGGGGTGAGCAGTTCTTC
CASSLHSQGGEQFF
>TRBD1|TRBV28|TRBJ2-7|once
TGTGCCAGCAGTTTAACAGGGGGCGGTAGGGCGGTGTGGAGGCAGTACTTC
CASSLTGGGRAVWRQYF
>.|TRBV12-3/TRBV12-4|TRBJ2-1|.
TGTGCCAGCAGTTTTTTACTCTACAATGAGCAGTTCTTC
CASSFLLYNEQFF
>TRBD2|TRBV6-5|TRBJ2-1|.
TGTGCCACGGGACTAGCGCTACACAATGAGCAGTTCTTC
CATGLALHNEQFF
>TRBD1|TRBV19|TRBJ1-2|.
TGTGCCAGTAGGATTTTGGGGACAGACTATGGCTACACCTTC
CASRILGTDYGYTF
>.|TRBV28|TRBJ2-3|.
TGTGCCAGCAGTCCACAGGGGACGGGAGCAGATACGCAGTATTTT
CASSPQGTGADTQYF
>.|TRBV4-2|TRBJ2-2|.
TGTGCCAGCAGCCCTTACCTAGCTCCCGGGGAGCTGTTTTTT
CASSPYLAPGELFF
>.|TRBV7-6|TRBJ1-2|.
TGTGCCAGCAGCTTCCAGGGGCTAAATGGCTACACCTTC
CASSFQGLNGYTF
>.|TRBV30|TRBJ2-5|few
TGTGCCTGGAGTGTCCGGGAGACCCAGTACTTC
CAWSVRETQYF
>.|TRBV11-2|TRBJ2-7|few
TGTGCCAGCAGCCCTAGCTCCTACGAGCAGTACTTC
CASSPSSYEQYF
>.|TRBV5-4|TRBJ2-7|.
TGTGCCAGCAGCTTCGCAGGGGGGTACACCTACGAGCAGTACTTC
CASSFAGGYTYEQYF
>.|TRBV7-3|TRBJ2-7|.
TGTGCCAGCAGCTTAAAACTGCGGAGGGGCGCCGAGCAGTACTTC
CASSLKLRRGAEQYF
>.|TRBV2|TRBJ1-5|.
TGTGCCAGCAGTCCCGACCAGTTGACTCGTCAGCCCCAGCATTTT
CASSPDQLTRQPQHF
>TRBD1|TRBV7-2|TRBJ2-7|.
TGTGCCAGCCTCGTGGGGCGGACAGGACCCTACGAGCAGTACTTC
CASLVGRTGPYEQYF
>.|TRBV7-9|TRBJ2-2|few
TGTGCCGTCCCCGGGATCGGGGAGCTGTTTTTT
CAVPGIGELFF
>.|TRBV7-3|TRBJ2-2|once
TGTGCCAGCAGCTTAGTACAAAACACCGGGGAGCTGTTTTTT
CASSLVQNTGELFF
>.|TRBV18|TRBJ2-5|.
TGTGCCAGCTCTCAGGGGCGGCAAGAGACCCAGTACTTC
CASSQGRQETQYF
>.|TRBV2|TRBJ1-1|.
TGTGCCAGCAGTGACCTCCCGGGGACTGAAGCTTTCTTT
CASSDLPGTEAFF
>.|TRBV5-6|TRBJ2-3|.
TGTGCCAGCAGCTTGTTCTCCACCGGGAGCACAGATACGCAGTATTTT
CASSLFSTGSTDTQYF
>TRBD1|TRBV28|TRBJ2-7|.
TGTGCCAGCAGTCCCACCGGGACAGGGAACTACGAGCAGTACTTC
CASSPTGTGNYEQYF
>.|TRBV28|TRBJ2-3|.
TGTGCCATCGAAAGAGGGTTTGCGCAGTATTTT
CAIERGFAQYF
>TRBD2|TRBV7-3|TRBJ2-1|.
TGTGCCAGCAGCTTAGGGCTAGCGGGATTTTACAATGAGCAGTTCTTC
CASSLGLAGFYNEQFF
>TRBD2|TRBV27|TRBJ2-3|.
TGTGCCAGCAGTTTACGGCTAGCGGGAGGGCCGAACACAGATACGCAGTATTTT
CASSLRLAGGPNTDTQYF
>TRBD1|TRBV27|TRBJ2-6|.
TGTGCCAGCAGTCCCCGCGGGACAGGGGGCTTCTCTGGGGCCAACGTCCTGACTTTC
CASSPRGTGGFSGANVLTF
>.|TRBV6-2/TRBV6-3|TRBJ2-3|.
TGTGCCAGCAGTTACTCGCGGCTAGGCGGAGATACGCAGTATTTT
CASSYSRLGGDTQYF
>TRBD1|TRBV15|TRBJ2-1|.
TGTGCCACCAGCAGAGGACAGGGATACAATGAGCAGTTCTTC
CATSRGQGYNEQFF
>.|TRBV2|TRBJ1-6|.
TGTGCCAGCTCAAAAGGGGCGAGTTCACCCCTCCACTTT
CASSKGASSPLHF